This TCR beta chain derives from a study of blood T cells in healthy people across ages. A word on this clonotype: Its antigen remains unknown.

Next came a second PCR, run for roughly 6 to 11 cycles, which used a sample-barcoded 5' primer along with a J-beta primer mix. TCRdb reprocessed the 5' RACE reads with MiXCR, giving one entry per CDR3 protein. The sample lists approximately 2,000,000 distinct CDR3 sequences, about 39% occurring once. Points from the study as a whole: Roughly linear declines in TCR beta diversity per million T cells occurred with age. In the absence of known donor CMV status, changes in expanded clonotypes were possibly confounded. It was the long-lived donors that had more naive CD4+ cells and higher diversity than aged donors.

This CDR3 is 14 amino acids long. CDR1 and CDR2 (germline): MDHEN, SYDVKM. V lost 10 bases to trimming and J lost 2 bases, with 18 bases between them. This chain connects TRBV28 to TRBJ2-7, with D possibly TRBD1 on 6 matching bases. Sequencing was performed on blood. The source is a human donor in good health. The CDR3 sequence is CATKYGGEAYEQYF. As DNA, the CDR3 is TGTGCCACGAAATATGGGGGCGAGGCCTACGAGCAGTACTTC.